This TCR beta chain was found in a study of blood T cell repertoires in COVID-19. Study overall: Acute and convalescent COVID-19 samples came from the United States, Italy and Spain.

The CDR3 runs to 12 residues. Looked up from germline, CDR1 is MNHEY and CDR2 is SVGAGI. The ends lost 8 bases at V and 7 bases at J; junction bases unmatched: 8. Per the authors' pipeline: By means of reference gene primer amplification, nucleated cell counts were estimated. Data came from immunoSEQ multiplex PCR; TCRdb stores just in-frame clones and leaves some out. Clone size and V and J calls were adopted from that table, with D and trimming inferred from the DNA. The sample gives more than 80,000 clones, approximately 86% of which show up once; over 4% is in the top ten. Sequencing input: peripheral blood. The rearrangement joins TRBV6-5 to TRBJ2-7, with 7 bases aligning to TRBD1. The source of this sequence is a man aged 40-50 years with acute or convalescent COVID-19. CDR3: CASRQGLREQYF. Here the CDR3 DNA reads TGTGCCAGCCGACAGGGTTTAAGAGAGCAGTACTTC.